This section outlines one T cell receptor (beta chain) sequence together with its context. Its antigen is still unknown. No clone much larger than this one lies a single base away; base qualities are absent. One collaborating source in Seattle enrolled patients during active infection and followed them longitudinally through the course of disease. Each collaborating institution followed its own protocols to collect whole blood in K2EDTA tubes. For TCRbeta analysis, collaborators shipped samples in one of three forms: frozen whole blood, isolated PBMCs, or DNA extracted from either of those sample types. The sample originates from a study of blood T cell repertoires in COVID-19 (dated by TCRdb to 2020 to 2021). Background for the entire study: The collaborator samples originated in the United States, Italy and Spain and spanned the acute and convalescent phases of COVID-19. The samples were drawn from the first 160 participants of the ongoing ImmuneRACE study and from 950 to 1,500 subjects provided by 6 global collaborators. Where available, HLA class I and class II types were obtained from metadata supplied by the sample provider rather than from assay-based typing. Sample metadata almost always included a de-identified subject ID, COVID-19 status, age in years and sex. Subjects who had been exposed to COVID-19, were actively infected with it, or had recovered from it provided the deeply sampled blood TCRbeta repertoires that made up the dataset. The material from the prospective study consisted of cDNA or gDNA derived from T cells, B-cell-depleted T cells, or PBMCs. The repertoires were made available in a free public database intended to serve as a resource for research on the immune response to SARS-CoV-2. What the authors observed across the whole study: How much clinical and demographic metadata was included differed by source and by participant, and the metadata was provided uncurated.

TCRbeta CDR3 regions were amplified from genomic DNA by means of the immunoSEQ Assay, a bias-controlled multiplex PCR. The authors processed their data as follows. Within the assay, amplification of reference gene primers was used to estimate how many nucleated cells each sample contained. To quantify the absolute abundance of each unique TCRbeta CDR3 rearrangement, sequence reads were collapsed and filtered. For each sample, productive Simpson clonality was calculated by taking the square root of Simpson's diversity index across productive rearrangements. Imported from immuneACCESS, the table was reduced by TCRdb to in-frame sequences with V and J called. These copies leave out some clones; in studies compared against another copy, an unresolved V gene accounts for under half, and the cause of the remainder is not known. The V and J calls and clone size were taken over from that table, and D and trimming were inferred from the DNA. This sample comprises some 180,000 clones, roughly 83% of them detected only once. The biggest ten clones account for under 7% of the sample.

This TCR derives from a woman aged 40 to 50 with COVID-19, enrolled during active disease. The source material was peripheral blood.

The nucleotides read TGTGCCAGCAGCTTGGCTCGGCAGGACACCTTC. This is translated as CASSLARQDTF. This sequence uses TRBV5-6 and TRBJ1-2; no D gene can be assigned with confidence. The CDR3 has 11 amino acids, counting the end cysteine and phenylalanine. Only the CDR3 DNA is retained, 33 bases long and in frame from the first base. The CDR1 and CDR2 encoded by the germline V gene are SGHDT and YYEEEE. V was cut back by 0 bases and J by 12 bases, leaving a gap of 9 bases between them.